One and the same sample provided the 21 T cell receptor beta chains below, sequenced in a study of blood T cell repertoires in COVID-19. Here immunoSEQ multiplex PCR was the method, and the copy in TCRdb shows in-frame clones only, minus some. The sample carries roughly 200,000 clones, more than 85% recorded once. The specimen sequenced was peripheral blood. These TCRs come from a man aged 55 to 70 with acute or convalescent COVID-19.

The gene calls are TRBV4-1 and TRBJ2-7, with 10 bases that match TRBD1. Losses at the gene ends were 2 bases for V and 3 bases for J; bases not matched to a gene: 7. Germline V gene sequence: CDR1 MGHRA, CDR2 YSYEKL. There are 16 residues in the CDR3. The CDR3 loop reads CASSQPRTGGGYEQYF. CDR3 bases: TGCGCCAGCAGCCAACCCAGGACAGGGGGGGGCTACGAGCAGTACTTC.

The chain couples TRBV5-1 to TRBJ2-7, with 11 bases lining up with TRBD1. The CDR3 consists of 15 residues. V gave up 4 bases and J gave up 2 bases; unmatched junction bases: 5. The germline CDR1 and CDR2 sequences are SGHRS and YFSETQ. CDR3 DNA: TGCGCCAGCAGCCAAGGACAGGGGGCACCCTACGAGCAGTACTTC. Translating gives CASSQGQGAPYEQYF.

This chain links TRBV5-1 with TRBJ1-2; D is ambiguous. This CDR3 is 15 amino acids long. Trimming left V 1 base short and J 1 base short, with 11 bases between. The germline V gene encodes CDR1 SGHRS and CDR2 YFSETQ. For the CDR3, the DNA is TGCGCCAGCAGCTTGATTACCGGGAGTAACTATGGCTACACCTTC. Translating it yields CASSLITGSNYGYTF.

The rearrangement joins TRBV12-3 or TRBV12-4 to TRBJ2-3, with D hard to call. Trimming cost V 5 bases and J 6 bases, with 6 bases left between them. The CDR3 runs 11 residues. Here the CDR3 DNA reads TGTGCCAGCAGTCCTCGGGATACGCAGTATTTT. Translation gives CASSPRDTQYF.

V is TRBV28 and J is TRBJ2-7, with 9 bases lining up with TRBD1. Germline CDR1 MDHEN, CDR2 SYDVKM. With V trimmed by 3 bases and J by 3 bases, 6 bases remained unmatched. This CDR3 contains 15 residues. In nucleotides, the CDR3 is TGTGCCAGCAGTTTTCCCGGGACAGGGAACTACGAGCAGTACTTC. This sequence encodes CASSFPGTGNYEQYF.

This clone was seen a handful of times. The genes are TRBV18 and TRBJ1-2, with 8 positions matching TRBD1. Trimming cost V 3 bases and J 7 bases; bases outside gene matches: 4. CDR3 length equals 13 residues. Germline V lookup: CDR1 KGHSH, CDR2 LQKENI. The CDR3 sequence: CASSPDRGAGYTF. The CDR3 DNA follows: TGTGCCAGCTCACCCGACAGGGGAGCTGGCTACACCTTC.

The V call is TRBV4-1, the J call TRBJ2-7; D not resolved. Germline CDR1 MGHRA, CDR2 YSYEKL. The ends were cut back, 1 base at V and 1 base at J, with 8 bases in the middle. The CDR3 runs 14 residues. The chain's CDR3 is CASSQGFRSYEQYF. DNA for the CDR3: TGCGCCAGCAGCCAAGGGTTCAGGTCCTACGAGCAGTACTTC.

This rearrangement joins TRBV18 to TRBJ1-3; perhaps TRBD1 as D (6 bases). This CDR3 is built from 20 residues. Germline V CDR1 and CDR2: KGHSH, LQKENI. The germline V and J ends were trimmed by 3 bases and 2 bases, with 26 bases remaining between them. CDR3 bases: TGTGCCAGCTCACCCTTCAGACCGGGGCCACCAACAGGGACTGGAAACACCATATATTTT. Its translation is CASSPFRPGPPTGTGNTIYF.

The V gene is TRBV4-3, the J gene TRBJ1-1; D unresolved. The ends were cut back, 0 bases at V and 7 bases at J, with 9 bases in the middle. The CDR3 consists of 13 residues. The germline V gene has CDR1 LGHNA and CDR2 YSLEER. CDR3 amino acids: CASSQDYSFEAFF. The CDR3 DNA is TGCGCCAGCAGCCAAGATTACTCTTTTGAAGCTTTCTTT.

The chain is built from TRBV6-5 and TRBJ1-1, with a tentative D call TRBD1 (6 bases). The V end was cut by 7 bases, the J end by 0 bases, with 12 bases between. This CDR3 is 14 amino acids long. Germline values: CDR1 MNHEY, CDR2 SVGAGI. The CDR3 DNA reads TGTGCCAGCACTATGACAGGATTGAACACTGAAGCTTTCTTT. This translates into CASTMTGLNTEAFF.

This chain joins TRBV7-9 and TRBJ2-5; 14 positions match TRBD2. There are 17 residues in the CDR3. V was pared by 1 base and J by 0 bases, with 1 base of the junction left unmatched. Germline loops: CDR1 SEHNR, CDR2 FQNEAQ (reference sequence). The CDR3 here is CASSLGLAGGYQETQYF. DNA of the CDR3: TGTGCCAGCAGCTTAGGACTAGCGGGGGGGTACCAAGAGACCCAGTACTTC.

The chain recombines TRBV7-3 with TRBJ2-1; D may be TRBD1 (6 bases). Germline V CDR1 and CDR2: SGHTA, FQGTGA. The CDR3 covers 15 residues. V was pared by 6 bases and J by 3 bases, with 15 bases between. CDR3 sequence: CASSPSRDNYNEQFF. The CDR3 DNA sequence: TGTGCCAGCAGTCCCTCTCGGGACAACTACAATGAGCAGTTCTTC.

The CDR3 nucleotides read TGCAGTGCTAGTTTTCAGGGGGCGGCCACCGGGGAGCTGTTTTTT. This encodes CSASFQGAATGELFF. The chain joins TRBV20-1 to TRBJ2-2; TRBD1 matches at 8 bases. Germline trimming cut 3 bases from V and 4 bases from J; bases unmatched to any gene: 7. Germline loops: CDR1 DFQATT, CDR2 SNEGSKA (reference sequence). The CDR3 spans 15 residues.

The chain has TRBV2 and TRBJ2-7; weak D call: TRBD1 (6 bases). Per the germline V gene, CDR1 is SNHLY and CDR2 is FYNNEI. The CDR3 consists of 14 residues. V was cut by 4 bases and J by 3 bases, with 13 bases left in between. The CDR3 DNA is TGTGCCAGCAGTGGGCTACAGGGTTACTACGAGCAGTACTTC. As protein: CASSGLQGYYEQYF.

J is TRBJ2-5 and V is TRBV18, with D possibly TRBD1 on 5 matching bases. V was trimmed by 4 bases and J by 2 bases, leaving 11 bases between them. This CDR3 has 14 amino acids. Germline assignment: CDR1 KGHSH and CDR2 LQKENI. CDR3 sequence reads: CASSQTTVQETQYF. The CDR3 DNA is TGTGCCAGCTCACAAACGACAGTTCAAGAGACCCAGTACTTC. The entire variable domain, with the rest obtained from reference TRBV18 and TRBJ2-5, is as follows: NAGVMQNPRHLVRRRGQEARLRCSPMKGHSHVYWYRQLPEEGLKFMVYLQKENIIDESGMPKERFSAEFPKEGPSILRIQQVVRGDSAAYFCASSQTTVQETQYFGPGTRLLVL.

The table lists this clone with a count of one. This sequence joins TRBV5-6 and TRBJ1-4; maybe TRBD1 (6 bases). The length of the CDR3 is 18 residues. Trimming took off 4 bases at V and 0 bases at J, with 19 bases between the two ends. Germline CDR1 and CDR2: SGHDT and YYEEEE. The DNA for the CDR3 is TGTGCCAGCAGCCCGGCCATAGGACAGCAAGCAACTAATGAAAAACTGTTTTTT. Encoded protein: CASSPAIGQQATNEKLFF.

The CDR3 protein is CASSRDMWSKGQFF. The CDR3 DNA reads TGTGCCAGCAGCCGGGACATGTGGTCCAAAGGGCAGTTCTTC. This rearrangement joins TRBV5-4 to TRBJ2-1, with D possibly TRBD1 on 6 matching bases. In germline, CDR1 is SGHNT, CDR2 YYREEE (reference sequence). There are 14 residues in the CDR3. Trimming cost V 4 bases and J 12 bases, with 20 bases left between them.

This clone came up a few times. The chain employs TRBV9 and TRBJ1-3; D gene ambiguous. The CDR3 runs to 14 residues. The germline gives CDR1 SGDLS, CDR2 YYNGEE. V shed 0 bases and J shed 0 bases, with 4 bases lying between them. This chain's CDR3 is CASSVASSGNTIYF. For the CDR3, the DNA is TGTGCCAGCAGCGTAGCTAGCTCTGGAAACACCATATATTTT. The full variable domain, in which reference TRBV9 and TRBJ1-3 provide the parts outside the CDR3, is DSGVTQTPKHLITATGQRVTLRCSPRSGDLSVYWYQQSLDQGLQFLIQYYNGEERAKGNILERFSAQQFPDLHSELNLSSLELGDSALYFCASSVASSGNTIYFGEGSWLTVV.

The CDR3 spells CASSVSATPPTNEKLFF. CDR3 DNA sequence: TGTGCCAGCAGCGTCTCCGCCACACCGCCAACTAATGAAAAACTGTTTTTT. J is TRBJ1-4 and V is TRBV9; D is ambiguous. CDR3 length: 17 residues. Trimming removed 2 bases from V and 0 bases from J, with 14 bases in between. Germline loops: CDR1 SGDLS, CDR2 YYNGEE.

In this sample, this clone turned up once. The chain uses TRBV7-8 and TRBJ2-5, with TRBD2 matching over 10 bases. This CDR3 is 17 amino acids long. CDR1 and CDR2 from the germline V gene are SGHVS and FQNEAQ. J was trimmed by 2 bases and V by 5 bases; bases with no gene match: 11. This chain's CDR3 is CASSLRLAGPIQETQYF. The CDR3 nucleotides are TGTGCCAGCAGCCTACGACTAGCGGGCCCGATTCAAGAGACCCAGTACTTC.

The chain has TRBV2 and TRBJ1-6, with TRBD1 matching over 9 bases. V gave up 7 bases and J gave up 9 bases; unmatched junction bases: 13. Germline lookup yields CDR1 SNHLY and CDR2 FYNNEI. This CDR3 is 16 amino acids long. CDR3 in DNA: TGTGCCAGCACCAACCCGTTACGACAGGGGGGTTCACCCCTCCACTTT. Translating gives CASTNPLRQGGSPLHF.